This T cell receptor beta chain derives from a study of response to subunit inactivated influenza vaccine. MiXCR was run by TCRdb on the RT-PCR reads, yielding one entry per CDR3 protein. This table holds 450,000 to 550,000 distinct CDR3 sequences, about 25% found once. Deletions cut 5 bases from V and 0 bases from J, with 10 bases between. In germline, CDR1 is MRHNA, CDR2 SNTAGT. This CDR3 has 15 residues. This clonotype was observed a few times. The clonotype comes from a man over 45 who received an inactivated influenza vaccine. The rearrangement uses TRBV6-4 and TRBJ2-2, with a weak D call TRBD1 (5 bases). The sample consisted of CD4+ T cells sorted from PBMCs, taken more than 4 days after vaccination. DNA for the CDR3: TGTGCCAGCAGTCCCCAACAGGCGAACACCGGGGAGCTGTTTTTT. Its protein product is CASSPQQANTGELFF.